The 13 T cell receptor beta chains reported below all come from one sample, sequenced in a study of shared clonotypes between healthy human individuals. Here immunoSEQ multiplex PCR was the method, and the copy in TCRdb shows in-frame clones only, minus some. The data hold around 500,000 clones, with 60% to 80% observed a single time. Sequencing used PBMCs. The source is a woman aged 35 to 49 in good health. Some clones in this sample may be carry-over from other donors' samples.

The chain carries TRBV14 and TRBJ1-3; D gene unclear. V was shortened by 6 bases and J by 1 base, with 1 base between the two germline ends. Germline V gene lookup returns CDR1 SGHDN and CDR2 FVKESK. CDR3 length: 11 residues. This CDR3 is CASSSGNTIYF. In DNA, the CDR3 is TGTGCCAGCAGTTCTGGAAACACCATATATTTT.

This chain uses TRBV4-2 with TRBJ2-7; 7 positions match TRBD1. The ends lost 1 base at V and 2 bases at J; junction bases unmatched: 11. Germline CDR1 reads LGHNA; CDR2 reads YNFKEQ. The CDR3 sequence is 17 residues long. The CDR3 sequence: CASSQAPSRQGAYEQYF. The CDR3 DNA follows: TGTGCCAGCAGCCAAGCCCCCTCGCGACAGGGCGCCTACGAGCAGTACTTC.

This clone showed up many times. V gene TRBV10-1 combines with J gene TRBJ1-1, with TRBD1 matching 8 bases. The CDR3 is 13 amino acids. Germline CDR1 WNHNN, CDR2 SYGVQD (reference sequence). Losses at the gene ends were 6 bases for V and 3 bases for J; bases not matched to a gene: 3. The CDR3 DNA sequence: TGCGCCAGCAGCAAACAGGGGGACACTGAAGCTTTCTTT. Amino acid sequence: CASSKQGDTEAFF.

The table lists this clone with a few counts. V is TRBV18 and J is TRBJ1-1; maybe TRBD1 (5 bases). This CDR3 comprises 14 residues. Germline CDR1 KGHSH, CDR2 LQKENI. The germline V and J ends were trimmed by 5 bases and 1 base, with 11 bases remaining between them. For the CDR3, the DNA is TGTGCCAGCTCATGGATAAGGGGGAACACTGAAGCTTTCTTT. Residues: CASSWIRGNTEAFF.

The CDR3: CSAIPGLRPEAFF. The CDR3 nucleotides read TGCAGCGCGATACCGGGACTCAGGCCTGAAGCTTTCTTT. The V call is TRBV29-1, the J call TRBJ1-1; D is possibly TRBD1 (5 bases). This CDR3 spans 13 amino acids. Per the germline V gene, CDR1 is SQVTM and CDR2 is ANQGSEA. V lost 7 bases, J lost 6 bases, and 18 bases lay in between.

This clone was recorded only once. The V and J genes are TRBV5-6 and TRBJ2-3; 9 bases are shared with TRBD2. Germline V gives CDR1 SGHDT, CDR2 YYEEEE. Germline trimming cut 4 bases from V and 6 bases from J; bases unmatched to any gene: 12. The CDR3 is 16 amino acids. CDR3 sequence: CASSPSGLAVRDTQYF. Here the CDR3 DNA reads TGTGCCAGCAGCCCCTCGGGACTAGCTGTCAGGGATACGCAGTATTTT.

This clone was found once. The V gene is TRBV28, the J gene TRBJ2-7, with TRBD1 identical over 8 bases. The trim removed 6 bases at V and 0 bases at J, leaving 16 bases unmatched. The CDR3 has 18 amino acids. Germline lookup yields CDR1 MDHEN and CDR2 SYDVKM. The DNA of the CDR3 is TGTGCCAGCAGCTTCATTTGGCACCACGGACAGGGCTCCTACGAGCAGTACTTC. This codes for CASSFIWHHGQGSYEQYF.

A remark on this clone: This specimen includes other DNA sequences encoding the same CDR3. The rearrangement joins TRBV28 to TRBJ1-2, with a tentative D call TRBD1 (5 bases). In germline, CDR1 is MDHEN, CDR2 SYDVKM. The CDR3 totals 14 residues. V was pared by 0 bases and J by 7 bases, with 12 bases between. The CDR3 here is CASSLWERGGGYTF. CDR3 sequence (DNA): TGTGCCAGCAGTTTATGGGAGAGGGGTGGTGGCTACACCTTC.

The genes are TRBV9 and TRBJ2-5, with D perhaps given as TRBD1 or TRBD2 (5 bases each). With the DNA end fitting TRBJ2-7 better, the J assignment may be wrong. CDR1 and CDR2 from the germline V gene are SGDLS and YYNGEE. The CDR3 is 15 residues long. The CDR3 DNA sequence: TGTGCCAGCAGCGTAGAGGGGAGTACGTGGGACGAGCAGTACTTC. It codes for CASSVEGSTWDEQYF.

The chain couples TRBV30 to TRBJ2-2; 8 bases agree with TRBD2. Per germline, CDR1 GTSNPN and CDR2 SVGIG (reference sequence). Trimming cost V 3 bases and J 3 bases; bases outside gene matches: 6. The CDR3 has 15 residues. CDR3 sequence (DNA): TGTGCCTGGAGGATGGACGGGGGGGACACCGGGGAGCTGTTTTTT. Translated: CAWRMDGGDTGELFF.

The chain employs TRBV2 and TRBJ1-4; D call uncertain. V was shortened by 7 bases and J by 6 bases, with 12 bases between the two germline ends. In germline, CDR1 is SNHLY, CDR2 FYNNEI. The CDR3 runs to 13 residues. CDR3 sequence: CASTRSTYEKLFF. For the CDR3, the DNA is TGTGCCAGCACCCGGAGTACTTATGAAAAACTGTTTTTT.

This clone was observed a single time. The CDR3 coding sequence is TGTGCCAGCAGCGTAGGGGGTAAAGACACGCAGTATTTT. Translation gives CASSVGGKDTQYF. The chain has TRBV9 and TRBJ2-3; D not certain. CDR3 length: 13 amino acids. V was trimmed by 0 bases and J by 9 bases, leaving 11 bases between them. Germline CDR1 is SGDLS and CDR2 is YYNGEE.

The J gene is TRBJ2-3, the V gene TRBV27; 9 bases map to TRBD2. Germline V CDR1 and CDR2: MNHEY, SMNVEV (reference sequence). This CDR3 spans 15 amino acids. Losses at the gene ends were 6 bases for V and 0 bases for J; bases not matched to a gene: 4. The CDR3 DNA reads TGTGCCAGCAGGCGACTAGCGGTTAGCACAGATACGCAGTATTTT. Its protein product is CASRRLAVSTDTQYF.